This T cell receptor beta chain was recorded in a study of cytomegalovirus exposure and HLA in healthy donors. Study-level background: A later analysis reported the same platform for the approximately 110 validation repertoires and the roughly 700 first-cohort repertoires. Notes on the study in general: Per published reports, the classifier diagnosed cytomegalovirus status with high specificity and sensitivity. As confirmed in vitro, three CMV-associated chains were specific for CMV antigens.

V lost 5 bases, J lost 3 bases, and 4 bases stayed unmatched. CDR3 length: 15 residues. The germline CDR1 and CDR2 sequences are MNHEY and SMNVEV (reference sequence). Libraries were prepared by immunoSEQ multiplex PCR; TCRdb keeps only in-frame clonotypes and omits some of them. The sample carries roughly 140,000 clones, roughly 89% recorded once. Note on this clone: Antigen unknown.

From the 120-subject validation cohort, which was separate from the roughly 710-subject first cohort, the donors were drawn. The sequence was collected from a woman between 18 and 29 years old in good health and CMV-seropositive. This rearrangement joins TRBV27 to TRBJ2-7, with TRBD2 matching 13 bases. Source material: PBMCs. The DNA for the CDR3 is TGTGCCAGCAGTCGAGGACTAGCGGGAGTCTACGAGCAGTACTTC. Its protein is CASSRGLAGVYEQYF.